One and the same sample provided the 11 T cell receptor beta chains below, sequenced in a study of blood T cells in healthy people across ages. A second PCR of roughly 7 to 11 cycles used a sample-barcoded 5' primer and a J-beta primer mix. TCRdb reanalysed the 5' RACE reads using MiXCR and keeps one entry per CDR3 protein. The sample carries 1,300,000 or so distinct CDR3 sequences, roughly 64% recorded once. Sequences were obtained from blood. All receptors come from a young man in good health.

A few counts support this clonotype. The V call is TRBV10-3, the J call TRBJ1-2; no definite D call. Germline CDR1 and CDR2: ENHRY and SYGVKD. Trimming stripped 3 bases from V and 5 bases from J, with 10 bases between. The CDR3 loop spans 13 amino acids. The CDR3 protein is CAISDGGEYGYTF. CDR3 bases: TGTGCCATCAGTGATGGCGGAGAGTATGGCTACACCTTC.

CDR3 loop: CASRARDPVLDTQYF. In DNA, the CDR3 is TGTGCCAGCAGGGCACGGGACCCCGTCTTAGATACGCAGTATTTT. The rearrangement links TRBV12-3 or TRBV12-4 to TRBJ2-3; either TRBD1 or TRBD2 may supply D (5 bases each). Trimming left V 6 bases short and J 5 bases short, with 18 bases between. The CDR3 extends over 15 amino acids.

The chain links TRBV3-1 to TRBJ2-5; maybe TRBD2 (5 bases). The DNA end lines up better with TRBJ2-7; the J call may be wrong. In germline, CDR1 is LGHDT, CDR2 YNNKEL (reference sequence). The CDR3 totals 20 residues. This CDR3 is CASSHRGWDKRHFGVDEQYF. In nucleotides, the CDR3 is TGTGCCAGCAGCCATCGGGGTTGGGATAAGCGACACTTCGGAGTCGACGAGCAGTACTTC.

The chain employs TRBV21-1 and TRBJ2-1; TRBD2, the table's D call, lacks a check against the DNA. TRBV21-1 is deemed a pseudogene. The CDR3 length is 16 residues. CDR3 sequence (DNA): TGTGCCAGCAGCAGAAAGGGACTAGCGGAGGGGAATGAGCAGTTCTTC. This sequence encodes CASSRKGLAEGNEQFF.

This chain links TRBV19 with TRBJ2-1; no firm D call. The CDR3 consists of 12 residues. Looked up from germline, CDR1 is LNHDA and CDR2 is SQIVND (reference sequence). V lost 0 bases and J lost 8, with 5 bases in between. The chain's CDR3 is CASSIDTHEQFF. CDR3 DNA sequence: TGTGCCAGTAGTATAGACACCCATGAGCAGTTCTTC.

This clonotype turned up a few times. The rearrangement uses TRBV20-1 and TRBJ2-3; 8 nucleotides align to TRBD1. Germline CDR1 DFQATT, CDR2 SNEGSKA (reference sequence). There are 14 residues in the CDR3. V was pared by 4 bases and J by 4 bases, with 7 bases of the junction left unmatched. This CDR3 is CSATGGSLSDTQYF. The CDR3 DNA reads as TGCAGTGCTACAGGGGGCTCACTGTCAGATACGCAGTATTTT.

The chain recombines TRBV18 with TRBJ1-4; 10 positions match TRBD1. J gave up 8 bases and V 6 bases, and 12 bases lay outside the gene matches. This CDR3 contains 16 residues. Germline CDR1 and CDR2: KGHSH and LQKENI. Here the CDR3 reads CASSRAPGTGDEKLFF. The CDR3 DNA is TGTGCCAGCTCCCGCGCCCCCGGGACAGGGGACGAAAAACTGTTTTTT. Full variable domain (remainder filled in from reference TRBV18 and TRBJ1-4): NAGVMQNPRHLVRRRGQEARLRCSPMKGHSHVYWYRQLPEEGLKFMVYLQKENIIDESGMPKERFSAEFPKEGPSILRIQQVVRGDSAAYFCASSRAPGTGDEKLFFGSGTQLSVL.

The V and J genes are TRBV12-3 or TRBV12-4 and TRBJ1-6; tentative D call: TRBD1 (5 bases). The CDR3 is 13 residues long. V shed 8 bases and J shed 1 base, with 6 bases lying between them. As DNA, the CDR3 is TGTGCCAGCGGGGGATCCTATAATTCACCCCTCCACTTT. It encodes CASGGSYNSPLHF.

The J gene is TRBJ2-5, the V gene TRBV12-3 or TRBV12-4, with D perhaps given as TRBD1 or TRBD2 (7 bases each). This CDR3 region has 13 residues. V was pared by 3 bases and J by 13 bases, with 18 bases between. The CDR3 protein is CASSFRQGGLLYF. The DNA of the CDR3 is TGTGCCAGCAGTTTTCGGCAGGGGGGGTTATTGTACTTC.

CDR3 nucleotides: TGTGCCAGCAGTAGGGGGCTTGCCGGGGAGCTGTTTTTT. As protein: CASSRGLAGELFF. The V call is TRBV25-1, the J call TRBJ2-2; 7 bases map to TRBD1. The germline V gene has CDR1 MGHDK and CDR2 SYGVNS. With 5 bases clipped from V and 6 bases from J, the junction kept 3 bases outside the gene matches. This CDR3 has 13 amino acids.

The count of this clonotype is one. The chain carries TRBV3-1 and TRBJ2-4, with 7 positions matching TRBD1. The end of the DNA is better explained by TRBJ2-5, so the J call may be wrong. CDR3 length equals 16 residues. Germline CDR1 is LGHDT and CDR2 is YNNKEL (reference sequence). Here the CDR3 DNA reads TGTGCCAGCAGCCAAGAACTAGGGACAGTTGGAGAGACCCAGTACTTC. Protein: CASSQELGTVGETQYF.